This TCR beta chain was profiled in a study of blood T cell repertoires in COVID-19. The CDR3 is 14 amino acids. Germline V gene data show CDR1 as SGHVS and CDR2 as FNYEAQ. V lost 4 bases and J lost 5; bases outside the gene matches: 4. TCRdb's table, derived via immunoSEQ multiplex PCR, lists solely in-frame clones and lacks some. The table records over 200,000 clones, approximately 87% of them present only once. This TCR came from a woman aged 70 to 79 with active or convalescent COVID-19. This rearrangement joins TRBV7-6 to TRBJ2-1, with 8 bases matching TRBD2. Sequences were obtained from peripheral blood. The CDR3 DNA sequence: TGTGCCAGCAGCTCGACTAGCGTAAACAATGAGCAGTTCTTC. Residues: CASSSTSVNNEQFF.